The entry that follows covers one T cell receptor beta chain sequence. Its antigen is undetermined. The data are from a study of CD8 T cells in ankylosing spondylitis. Whole-study findings and limits: Within peripheral blood, clones linked to disease were CD8+ and relatively rare. Significantly higher representation of disease-linked clones was reported for matched ankylosing spondylitis synovial fluid. Seven to nine highly homologous variants formed a TCR beta motif that appeared characteristic of ankylosing spondylitis blood. Both synovial fluid and blood in reactive arthritis had previously been reported to carry some motif variants.

Quantitative 5'-RACE with molecular barcodes produced the TCR beta libraries. MiXCR, applied by TCRdb to the 5' RACE reads, yields one record per CDR3 protein. The sample has about 390,000 distinct CDR3 sequences; around 24% are singletons. CDR1 is MNHEY and CDR2 is SVGEGT in the germline V gene. The CDR3 is 10 amino acids. V was cut by 8 bases and J by 4 bases, with 6 bases left in between. This chain connects TRBV6-2 or TRBV6-3 to TRBJ2-7; D gene unclear. Sequencing was carried out using blood, either unsorted or a sorted T cell fraction (not recorded which). The clonotype comes from a male donor with ankylosing spondylitis. As DNA, the CDR3 is TGTGCCAGCGGGGAATACGAGCAGTACTTC. Amino acid sequence: CASGEYEQYF.